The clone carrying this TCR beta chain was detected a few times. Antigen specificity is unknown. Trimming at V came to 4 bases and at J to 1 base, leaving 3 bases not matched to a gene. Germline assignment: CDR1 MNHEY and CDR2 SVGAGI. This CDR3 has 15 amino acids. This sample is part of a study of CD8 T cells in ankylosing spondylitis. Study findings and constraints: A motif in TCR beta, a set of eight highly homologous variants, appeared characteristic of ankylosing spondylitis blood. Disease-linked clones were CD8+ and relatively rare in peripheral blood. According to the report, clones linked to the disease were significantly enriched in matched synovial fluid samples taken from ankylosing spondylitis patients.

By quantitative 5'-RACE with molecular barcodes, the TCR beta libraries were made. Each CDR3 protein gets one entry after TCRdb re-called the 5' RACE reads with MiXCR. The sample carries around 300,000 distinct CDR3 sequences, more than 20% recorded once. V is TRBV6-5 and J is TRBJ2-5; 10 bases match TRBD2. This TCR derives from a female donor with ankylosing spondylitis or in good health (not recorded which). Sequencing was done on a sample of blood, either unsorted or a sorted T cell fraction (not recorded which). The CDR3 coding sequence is TGTGCCAGCAGTTTTAGCGGGAGGACCCAAGAGACCCAGTACTTC. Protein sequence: CASSFSGRTQETQYF.